Sequencing of this TCR beta chain was carried out in a study of cytomegalovirus exposure and HLA in healthy donors. This CDR3 region has 15 residues. The V end was cut by 0 bases, the J end by 3 bases, with 12 bases between. Germline loops: CDR1 SGHDN, CDR2 FVKESK. PCR employed 60 Vbeta and 13 Jbeta primers. Method: immunoSEQ multiplex PCR; TCRdb's copy keeps in-frame clones and lacks some. In the table there are about 190,000 clones, 74% of which are singletons. This sequence originates from a woman in her thirties in good health and CMV-seropositive. The chain carries TRBV14 and TRBJ2-7; D is uncertain. Sequencing used PBMCs. CDR3 amino acids: CASSQDLEANYEQYF. In nucleotides, the CDR3 is TGTGCCAGCAGCCAAGATTTAGAAGCTAACTACGAGCAGTACTTC.